The 27 T cell receptor beta chains reported below all come from one sample, sequenced in a study of shared clonotypes between healthy human individuals. The data were produced by immunoSEQ multiplex PCR, yet TCRdb's version contains in-frame clones alone and is incomplete. The sample lists some 660,000 clones, around 73% occurring once. The specimen sequenced was memory CD4+ T cells sorted from blood. Subset reported: CD45RA-negative fraction. Receptor source: a woman aged 25 to 39 in good health.

This clone was seen ten or more times. The rearrangement links TRBV7-3 to TRBJ2-1; possible D gene TRBD2, 5 bases. V lost 2 bases and J lost 7, with 12 bases in between. CDR1 and CDR2 (germline): SGHTA, FQGTGA. CDR3 length: 14 residues. In DNA, the CDR3 is TGTGCCAGCAGCTTAGGAGGACTCTTTAATGAGCAGTTCTTC. Amino acids: CASSLGGLFNEQFF.

This rearrangement joins TRBV5-1 to TRBJ1-1; tentatively, D is TRBD1 (6 bases). Trimming took off 2 bases at V and 0 bases at J, with 11 bases between the two ends. The CDR3 is 15 amino acids. Germline values: CDR1 SGHRS, CDR2 YFSETQ. In DNA, the CDR3 is TGCGCCAGCAGCTTCTCGGACAGACTGAACACTGAAGCTTTCTTT. Translating gives CASSFSDRLNTEAFF.

The count of this clone is one. Given the absence of the conserved phenylalanine or tryptophan at the CDR3 end, a read error is likely. The DNA is omitted, as the CDR3 cannot be located on it reliably, and the CDR3 follows TCRdb's listing. The chain links TRBV5-6 to TRBJ2-3; TRBD1 is taken as the D call from the table, unchecked against the DNA. The CDR3 spans 12 residues, counting both ends. CDR1 and CDR2 (germline): SGHDT, YYEEEE. This CDR3 reads CASSLAAPTGTG.

J is TRBJ2-5 and V is TRBV30; D is ambiguous. With the DNA end fitting TRBJ2-7 better, the J assignment may be wrong. Looked up from germline, CDR1 is GTSNPN and CDR2 is SVGIG (reference sequence). The CDR3 sequence is 14 residues long. In DNA form, the CDR3 reads TGTGCCTGGAGGAGTGGCCTTTCACTCTACGAGCAGTACTTC. Protein: CAWRSGLSLYEQYF.

The chain carries TRBV7-8 and TRBJ2-3, with D possibly called TRBD1 or TRBD2 (6 bases each). CDR1 SGHVS and CDR2 FQNEAQ come from the germline V gene. This CDR3 has 16 residues. Trimming took 1 base from V and 1 from J, leaving 12 bases between them. Here the CDR3 reads CASSLGGALGTDTQYF. CDR3 nucleotide sequence: TGTGCCAGCAGCTTAGGGGGGGCGCTGGGCACAGATACGCAGTATTTT.

The rearrangement joins TRBV11-2 to TRBJ1-4; D gene unclear. Between the trimmed V and J ends, which lost 2 bases and 0 bases, there was a span of 7 bases. Germline values: CDR1 SGHAT, CDR2 FQNNGV. CDR3 size: 15 residues. Here the CDR3 DNA reads TGTGCCAGCAGCTTATTCCAAGCAACTAATGAAAAACTGTTTTTT. As protein: CASSLFQATNEKLFF.

Only a few counts were recorded for this clone. The rearrangement joins TRBV7-9 to TRBJ2-1; perhaps D is TRBD1 or TRBD2 (5 bases each). V dropped 9 bases and J dropped 6 bases, with 15 bases sitting between them. Per the germline V gene, CDR1 is SEHNR and CDR2 is FQNEAQ (reference sequence). The CDR3 covers 13 residues. The chain's CDR3 is CARTGTGTNEQFF. The CDR3, as DNA: TGTGCCAGAACCGGGACCGGGACCAATGAGCAGTTCTTC.

This clone was counted only a few times. In the same sample, other DNA sequences code for this CDR3. This chain connects TRBV6-1 to TRBJ1-5; D gene uncertain. The germline gives CDR1 MNHNS, CDR2 SASEGT. The CDR3 length is 13 residues. Deletions cut 7 bases from V and 0 bases from J, with 7 bases between. CDR3 bases: TGTGCCAGCAACCTATATAGCAATCAGCCCCAGCATTTT. As protein: CASNLYSNQPQHF.

The chain is built from TRBV19 and TRBJ1-1; perhaps TRBD1 as D (5 bases). The CDR3 extends over 15 amino acids. The germline V and J ends were trimmed by 8 bases and 0 bases, with 16 bases remaining between them. In germline, CDR1 is LNHDA, CDR2 SQIVND (reference sequence). In nucleotides, the CDR3 is TGTGCCAGTGTGGGGGGTGAGGATATGAACACTGAAGCTTTCTTT. Residues: CASVGGEDMNTEAFF.

This chain joins TRBV19 and TRBJ2-6; 11 nucleotides agree with TRBD1. The CDR3 is 17 residues long. V was clipped by 5 bases and J by 2 bases; unmatched bases: 5. Germline assignment: CDR1 LNHDA and CDR2 SQIVND (reference sequence). The chain's CDR3 is CASSDGQGAPGANVLTF. For the CDR3, the DNA is TGTGCCAGTAGTGACGGACAGGGGGCGCCTGGGGCCAACGTCCTGACTTTC.

In its sample, this clone was seen a few times. This chain links TRBV4-1 with TRBJ1-4, with a possible D match to TRBD1 (5 bases). Per germline, CDR1 MGHRA and CDR2 YSYEKL. This CDR3 has 15 amino acids. V was trimmed by 0 bases and J by 7 bases, leaving 12 bases between them. The CDR3 loop is CASSQDQDQGEKLFF. In DNA form, the CDR3 reads TGCGCCAGCAGCCAAGATCAGGACCAGGGTGAAAAACTGTTTTTT.

The chain uses TRBV6-4 and TRBJ2-3; TRBD1 matches 9 bases. The CDR3 length is 14 residues. Germline values: CDR1 MRHNA, CDR2 SNTAGT. The ends lost 4 bases at V and 5 bases at J; junction bases unmatched: 4. The CDR3 region is CASSVQGAGDTQYF. The DNA for the CDR3 is TGTGCCAGCAGTGTACAGGGGGCGGGAGATACGCAGTATTTT.

The chain employs TRBV5-1 and TRBJ1-1, with TRBD1 matching over 7 bases. V gave up 1 base and J gave up 2 bases; unmatched junction bases: 2. Germline loops: CDR1 SGHRS, CDR2 YFSETQ. This CDR3 has 14 amino acids. CDR3 in amino acids: CASSLTGDNTEAFF. The CDR3 region has the DNA TGCGCCAGCAGCTTGACAGGGGACAACACTGAAGCTTTCTTT.

This clone was seen a few times. This chain links TRBV28 with TRBJ2-4, with 8 positions matching TRBD2. The CDR3 is 14 residues long. Germline V lookup: CDR1 MDHEN, CDR2 SYDVKM. V shed 6 bases, J shed 7 bases, and the junction held 8 bases outside the gene matches. The CDR3 reads CASRLAGNMNIQYF. DNA of the CDR3: TGTGCCAGCAGGTTAGCGGGAAATATGAACATTCAGTACTTC.

This clone has a single count. The chain is built from TRBV10-3 and TRBJ2-3; 10 positions match TRBD2. Germline assignment: CDR1 ENHRY and CDR2 SYGVKD. Losses at the gene ends were 4 bases for V and 2 bases for J; bases not matched to a gene: 3. This CDR3 comprises 15 residues. CDR3 in amino acids: CAISGTSGITDTQYF. The CDR3 coding sequence is TGTGCCATCAGTGGAACTAGCGGGATCACAGATACGCAGTATTTT.

This clone showed up just a few times. This chain links TRBV6-6 with TRBJ2-2; D remains unclear. The CDR3 has 15 residues. CDR1 and CDR2 from the germline V gene are MNHNY and SVGAGI (reference sequence). V shed 2 bases and J shed 5 bases, with 12 bases lying between them. This CDR3 is CASSYGVVVTGELFF. The CDR3 coding sequence is TGTGCCAGCAGTTACGGGGTGGTAGTAACCGGGGAGCTGTTTTTT.

The chain joins TRBV9 to TRBJ1-1; TRBD1 is a possible D gene (5 bases). There are 13 residues in the CDR3. V was shortened by 0 bases and J by 10 bases, with 13 bases between the two germline ends. CDR1 and CDR2 from the germline V gene are SGDLS and YYNGEE. This CDR3 is CASSVEGTLGAFF. In DNA, the CDR3 is TGTGCCAGCAGCGTAGAGGGGACTCTTGGAGCTTTCTTT.

The chain employs TRBV4-1 and TRBJ1-2; D unclear. In germline, CDR1 is MGHRA, CDR2 YSYEKL. V lost 8 bases, J lost 0 bases, and 19 bases lay in between. The CDR3 loop spans 16 amino acids. Here the CDR3 reads CASALGRAKSNYGYTF. The CDR3 nucleotides read TGCGCCAGCGCTCTCGGGAGGGCAAAATCTAACTATGGCTACACCTTC.

V is TRBV28 and J is TRBJ1-6; D is unclear. The V gene's germline CDR1 is MDHEN and CDR2 SYDVKM. The CDR3 consists of 17 residues. Trimming took off 2 bases at V and 0 bases at J, with 11 bases between the two ends. The CDR3 region has the DNA TGTGCCAGCAGTTTACCGGACCGCGGCTCCTATAATTCACCCCTCCACTTT. Protein: CASSLPDRGSYNSPLHF.

A word on this clone: An end of the junction differs from the germline gene, which may be a read error. The CDR3 coding sequence is TGCTTGTTCATCCGCGGACTAGCGGACCCCCGCTCCTACAATGAGCAGTTCTTC. This sequence encodes CLFIRGLADPRSYNEQFF. The V gene is TRBV11-1, the J gene TRBJ2-1, with 10 bases identical to TRBD2. Germline V gene data show CDR1 as SGHAT and CDR2 as FQDESV (reference sequence). The CDR3 has 18 amino acids. Based on the CDR3 plus reference TRBV11-1 and TRBJ2-1, the full variable domain is EAEVAQSPRYKITEKSQAVAFWCDPISGHATLYWYRQILGQGPELLVQFQDESVVDDSQLPKDRFSAERLKGVDSTLKIQPAELGDSAMYLCLFIRGLADPRSYNEQFFGPGTRLTVL.

The chain is built from TRBV19 and TRBJ2-7, with 7 bases fitting TRBD1. Germline V gene data show CDR1 as LNHDA and CDR2 as SQIVND (reference sequence). V lost 3 bases to trimming and J lost 0 bases; unmatched junction nucleotides: 5. The CDR3 is 15 residues long. CDR3 sequence reads: CASSIETGYSYEQYF. The CDR3 DNA reads TGTGCCAGTAGTATCGAGACAGGGTACTCCTACGAGCAGTACTTC.

This clone was detected only once. The CDR3 here is CASRVGTASYEQYF. The CDR3 bases are TGCGCCAGCAGGGTGGGGACCGCTTCCTACGAGCAGTACTTC. The V and J genes are TRBV5-1 and TRBJ2-7; D possibly matches TRBD1 or TRBD2 (5 bases each). V lost 5 bases to trimming and J lost 1 base, with 13 bases between them. The germline gives CDR1 SGHRS, CDR2 YFSETQ. The CDR3 spans 14 residues.

This chain joins TRBV28 and TRBJ1-1, with 9 bases identical to TRBD1. Trimming removed 5 bases from V and 1 base from J; junction bases left unmatched: 8. The CDR3 runs to 16 residues. Germline lookup yields CDR1 MDHEN and CDR2 SYDVKM. Here the CDR3 reads CASSLLGQGGNTEAFF. Here the CDR3 DNA reads TGTGCCAGCAGTCTTCTGGGACAGGGAGGGAACACTGAAGCTTTCTTT.

The rearrangement uses TRBV13 and TRBJ1-2, with 8 bases that match TRBD1. Germline CDR1 and CDR2: PRHDT and FYEKMQ (reference sequence). J was trimmed by 6 bases and V by 4 bases; bases with no gene match: 7. This CDR3 contains 14 residues. The CDR3 is CASSSRTGSHGYTF. In DNA form, the CDR3 reads TGTGCCAGCAGCTCCCGGACAGGGTCTCATGGCTACACCTTC.

The rearrangement uses TRBV1 and TRBJ2-7; the table's TRBD1 call for D was not verified on the DNA. TRBV1 is a pseudogene locus. This CDR3 spans 14 amino acids. The CDR3 nucleotides are TGCACCATCCACCTCCGGGACAGCACCTACGAGCAGTACTTC. Translation gives CTIHLRDSTYEQYF.

The chain employs TRBV10-3 and TRBJ2-7; 9 bases agree with TRBD1. J gave up 7 bases and V 7 bases, and 14 bases lay outside the gene matches. Germline V gene lookup returns CDR1 ENHRY and CDR2 SYGVKD. The CDR3 runs to 15 residues. CDR3 DNA sequence: TGTGCCATCAACTCACCGGGACAGGGTGTGGCGGAGCAGTACTTC. Translated, it gives CAINSPGQGVAEQYF.

The chain links TRBV6-1 to TRBJ2-4; 8 bases align to TRBD2. CDR3 length equals 15 residues. From germline, CDR1 is MNHNS and CDR2 SASEGT. The trim removed 7 bases at V and 9 bases at J, leaving 14 bases unmatched. The CDR3 nucleotides are TGTGCCAGCAAGGGAGGGAGCGGGAGTTGGGTCATTCAGTACTTC. This sequence encodes CASKGGSGSWVIQYF.